What follows describes a single T cell receptor (beta chain). The record originates from a study of blood T cell repertoires in COVID-19. The CDR3 spans 13 residues. The germline CDR1 and CDR2 sequences are SEHNR and FQNEAQ (reference sequence). Trimming removed 4 bases from V and 4 bases from J, with 11 bases in between. Clones were sequenced by immunoSEQ multiplex PCR, and TCRdb holds only the in-frame ones, with some missing. The data hold 150,000 to 200,000 clones, with around 86% observed a single time. The receptor comes from a middle-aged man with active or convalescent COVID-19. Sequences were obtained from peripheral blood. The gene calls are TRBV7-9 and TRBJ2-7, with no clear D. In nucleotides, the CDR3 is TGTGCCAGCAGCTCGATCACAGCTTACGAGCAGTACTTC. Translation gives CASSSITAYEQYF.